A single sample gave rise to the 18 T cell receptor beta chains below, sequenced in a study of cytomegalovirus exposure and HLA in healthy donors. Some clones are missing from TCRdb's copy, which holds only in-frame ones; the method was immunoSEQ multiplex PCR. The sample yields some 98,000 clones, around 90% seen once. The specimen was PBMCs. The receptors stem from a woman in her twenties or thirties in good health and CMV-seronegative.

The V gene is TRBV6-5, the J gene TRBJ1-5; D gene uncertain. The CDR3 contains 14 residues. V lost 0 bases to trimming and J lost 5 bases, with 8 bases between them. Germline V lookup: CDR1 MNHEY, CDR2 SVGAGI. The CDR3 nucleotides are TGTGCCAGCAGTTACTCTCCCGGGGATCAGCCCCAGCATTTT. Translated, it gives CASSYSPGDQPQHF.

CDR3 loop: CASSESGVDTGELFF. The CDR3 DNA is TGTGCCAGCTCAGAATCGGGAGTGGACACCGGGGAGCTGTTTTTT. The gene calls are TRBV18 and TRBJ2-2; D is possibly TRBD2 (6 bases). CDR1 KGHSH and CDR2 LQKENI come from the germline V gene. The CDR3 consists of 15 residues. V was clipped by 5 bases and J by 3 bases, with 13 bases between them.

The V call is TRBV25-1, the J call TRBJ2-2, with 7 bases aligning to TRBD2. Germline V gene sequence: CDR1 MGHDK, CDR2 SYGVNS. The trim removed 1 base at V and 6 bases at J, leaving 8 bases unmatched. This CDR3 spans 16 amino acids. This CDR3 reads CASSELGRDGSGELFF. The CDR3 DNA follows: TGTGCCAGCAGTGAATTAGGGAGGGACGGGTCCGGGGAGCTGTTTTTT.

The CDR3 coding sequence is TGTGCCAGCAGCCCCAGCAGGCTCCACAATGAGCAGTTCTTC. It yields the protein CASSPSRLHNEQFF. The V gene is TRBV7-3, the J gene TRBJ2-1; no reliable D call. Germline V gene lookup returns CDR1 SGHTA and CDR2 FQGTGA. CDR3 size: 14 residues. V was cut by 5 bases and J by 5 bases, with 13 bases left in between. Supplemented by reference TRBV7-3 and TRBJ2-1, the full variable domain reads GAGVSQTPSNKVTEKGKYVELRCDPISGHTALYWYRQSLGQGPEFLIYFQGTGAADDSGLPNDRFFAVRPEGSVSTLKIQRTERGDSAVYLCASSPSRLHNEQFFGPGTRLTVL.

The chain couples TRBV5-1 to TRBJ2-7; TRBD1 agrees at 9 bases. This CDR3 is 13 amino acids long. Trimming cost V 4 bases and J 5 bases; bases outside gene matches: 4. CDR1 is SGHRS, CDR2 YFSETQ, per germline. The CDR3: CASSRDRVHEQYF. CDR3 sequence (DNA): TGCGCCAGCAGCCGGGACAGGGTCCACGAGCAGTACTTC.

V and J are TRBV7-2 and TRBJ2-2; D is possibly TRBD2 (5 bases). V shed 6 bases and J shed 1 base, with 9 bases lying between them. This CDR3 comprises 14 residues. Germline V CDR1 and CDR2: SGHTA, FQGNSA. The CDR3 sequence: CASSLDWNTGELFF. The CDR3 DNA follows: TGTGCCAGCAGTTTGGACTGGAACACCGGGGAGCTGTTTTTT.

V is TRBV25-1 and J is TRBJ1-1, with TRBD1 as a possible D gene (5 bases). This CDR3 comprises 14 residues. V shed 6 bases and J shed 1 base, with 12 bases lying between them. Per the germline V gene, CDR1 is MGHDK and CDR2 is SYGVNS. CDR3 bases: TGTGCCAGCAGAGAGGACACTCGGAACACTGAAGCTTTCTTT. This translates into CASREDTRNTEAFF. Using reference TRBV25-1 and TRBJ1-1 for the parts outside the CDR3, the full variable domain is EADIYQTPRYLVIGTGKKITLECSQTMGHDKMYWYQQDPGMELHLIHYSYGVNSTEKGDLSSESTVSRIRTEHFPLTLESARPSHTSQYLCASREDTRNTEAFFGQGTRLTVV.

This chain uses TRBV5-8 with TRBJ1-1; possibly TRBD1 for D (6 bases). The germline V gene has CDR1 SGHTS and CDR2 YDEGEE. With 4 bases removed from V and 6 bases from J, the gap between germline ends came to 16 bases. The CDR3 contains 14 residues. The CDR3 nucleotides read TGTGCCAGCAGCCAACCAGGGGCGGGGGCTGAAGCTTTCTTT. Its translation: CASSQPGAGAEAFF. Full variable domain (rest looked up from reference TRBV5-8 and TRBJ1-1): EAGVTQSPTHLIKTRGQQATLRCSPISGHTSVYWYQQALGLGLQFLLWYDEGEERNRGNFPPRFSGRQFPNYSSELNVNALELEDSALYLCASSQPGAGAEAFFGQGTRLTVV.

V and J are TRBV18 and TRBJ1-5; D is possibly TRBD1 (6 bases). CDR1 is KGHSH and CDR2 is LQKENI in the germline V gene. Between the trimmed V and J ends, which lost 2 bases and 0 bases, there was a span of 8 bases. The CDR3 contains 15 residues. Written as DNA, the CDR3 is TGTGCCAGCTCACCAACAGGGTATAGCAATCAGCCCCAGCATTTT. It is translated as CASSPTGYSNQPQHF.

The chain has TRBV7-3 and TRBJ2-2; D might be TRBD2 (6 bases). Germline V gene sequence: CDR1 SGHTA, CDR2 FQGTGA. V was shortened by 2 bases and J by 5 bases, with 15 bases between the two germline ends. The CDR3 totals 16 residues. The CDR3 here is CASSLAGTPVTGELFF. CDR3 bases: TGTGCCAGCAGCTTAGCCGGGACTCCCGTGACCGGGGAGCTGTTTTTT. Complete variable domain (other parts from reference TRBV7-3 and TRBJ2-2): GAGVSQTPSNKVTEKGKYVELRCDPISGHTALYWYRQSLGQGPEFLIYFQGTGAADDSGLPNDRFFAVRPEGSVSTLKIQRTERGDSAVYLCASSLAGTPVTGELFFGEGSRLTVL.

This chain connects TRBV27 to TRBJ2-7; a weak D match, TRBD1 (6 bases). CDR3 length: 11 amino acids. Per the germline V gene, CDR1 is MNHEY and CDR2 is SMNVEV (reference sequence). V was shortened by 6 bases and J by 6 bases, with 9 bases between the two germline ends. CDR3 in amino acids: CASRQQGEQYF. DNA for the CDR3: TGTGCCAGCAGGCAACAGGGCGAGCAGTACTTC.

The chain recombines TRBV19 with TRBJ1-5, with TRBD1 as a possible D gene (6 bases). CDR3 length: 16 residues. CDR1 is LNHDA and CDR2 is SQIVND in the germline V gene (reference sequence). Trimming removed 5 bases from V and 1 base from J, with 15 bases in between. For the CDR3, the DNA is TGTGCCAGTAGTCCGGCAGGGGCAGGCAGCAATCAGCCCCAGCATTTT. Translating gives CASSPAGAGSNQPQHF.

This sequence joins TRBV7-8 and TRBJ2-2, with TRBD2 matching over 12 bases. V lost 2 bases and J lost 6; bases outside the gene matches: 10. CDR3 length: 18 residues. From germline, CDR1 is SGHVS and CDR2 FQNEAQ. CDR3 coding DNA: TGTGCCAGCAGCTTACGATCCCTAGCGGGGGGGCCCCCCGGGGAGCTGTTTTTT. This codes for CASSLRSLAGGPPGELFF.

This clone was observed once. This chain uses TRBV28 with TRBJ2-6; 8 nucleotides line up with TRBD1. This CDR3 contains 21 residues. Losses at the gene ends were 4 bases for V and 1 base for J; bases not matched to a gene: 18. CDR1 and CDR2 (germline): MDHEN, SYDVKM. The CDR3 loop is CASSWHTQGATAPSGANVLTF. The CDR3 DNA follows: TGTGCCAGCAGTTGGCACACCCAGGGGGCGACAGCCCCGTCTGGGGCCAACGTCCTGACTTTC.

This clone has only one observation. CDR3 DNA: TGTGCCAGCTCGCGACAGGGGGTACAGGAGACCCAGTACTTC. Translated, it gives CASSRQGVQETQYF. The chain employs TRBV18 and TRBJ2-5; 9 bases match TRBD1. Trimming took 6 bases from V and 5 from J; bases not matched to a gene: 7. The CDR3 spans 14 residues. Germline CDR1 KGHSH, CDR2 LQKENI.

This clone appeared a single time. J is TRBJ1-1 and V is TRBV5-1; maybe TRBD1 (5 bases). The CDR3 is 15 residues long. Germline CDR1 is SGHRS and CDR2 is YFSETQ. Trimming took off 4 bases at V and 1 base at J, with 14 bases between the two ends. The CDR3 spells CASSPGGSENTEAFF. As DNA, the CDR3 is TGCGCCAGCAGCCCGGGGGGGTCTGAGAACACTGAAGCTTTCTTT.

This chain joins TRBV18 and TRBJ2-1; TRBD2 might be the D (6 bases). The CDR3 has 16 residues. Germline lookup yields CDR1 KGHSH and CDR2 LQKENI. V was cut by 4 bases and J by 5 bases, with 18 bases left in between. Here the CDR3 DNA reads TGTGCCAGCTCACTAGTGGGGAGGATCACGGACAATGAGCAGTTCTTC. This encodes CASSLVGRITDNEQFF.

The chain combines TRBV5-6 with TRBJ2-3; 8 bases agree with TRBD1. The CDR3 is 17 residues long. CDR1 SGHDT and CDR2 YYEEEE come from the germline V gene. With 0 bases clipped from V and 2 bases from J, the junction kept 8 bases outside the gene matches. In nucleotides, the CDR3 is TGTGCCAGCAGCTTGGTGGTAGGGACAGGAGACACAGATACGCAGTATTTT. Translation gives CASSLVVGTGDTDTQYF.